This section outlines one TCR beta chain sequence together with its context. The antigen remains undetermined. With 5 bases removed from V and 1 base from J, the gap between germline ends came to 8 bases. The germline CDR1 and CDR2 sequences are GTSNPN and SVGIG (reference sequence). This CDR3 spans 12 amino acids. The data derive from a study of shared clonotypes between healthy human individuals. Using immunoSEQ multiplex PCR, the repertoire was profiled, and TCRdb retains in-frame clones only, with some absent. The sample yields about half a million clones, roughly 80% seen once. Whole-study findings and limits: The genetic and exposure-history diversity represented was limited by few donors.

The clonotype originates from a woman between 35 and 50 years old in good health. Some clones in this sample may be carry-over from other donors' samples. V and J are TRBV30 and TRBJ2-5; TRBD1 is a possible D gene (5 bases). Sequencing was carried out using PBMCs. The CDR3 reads CAWGDSQETQYF. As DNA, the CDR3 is TGTGCCTGGGGAGACAGCCAAGAGACCCAGTACTTC.